This T cell receptor beta chain was sequenced during a study of response to subunit inactivated influenza vaccine (dated by TCRdb to between 2017 and 2018). As for the study more broadly: To follow how T cells responded to a trivalent subunit inactivated influenza vaccine, the researchers relied on deep quantitative profiling of the T cell receptor repertoire.

The CDR3 contains 14 residues, cysteine and phenylalanine counted. The CDR3 DNA has 42 bases and is translated from base 1. V lost 9 bases and J lost 1 base; the stretch between them is 14 bases long. In the germline V gene (reference sequence), CDR1 corresponds to SGHNT and CDR2 to YYREEE. To note about this clonotype: Its target antigen remains unknown. No much larger clonotype is one base removed from it; base qualities were not supplied.

Library preparation used RT-PCR. Sequencing took place on an Illumina HiSeq 2500. Through fastp at Q25 and MiXCR, TCRdb rebuilt clones from the public reads, retaining in-frame beta chains. Merged by CDR3 protein, the rows form single entries marked with the most common genes and DNA. This sample gives 550,000 to 600,000 distinct CDR3 sequences in total; approximately 12% of them show up just once. The ten largest clonotypes hold 9.5% to 13% of the sample. Results and caveats for the whole study, not just this receptor: According to the authors, only a limited number of new T cells may be recruited by each seasonal influenza vaccination.

The rearranged segments are TRBV5-4 and TRBJ2-1; the best D guess is TRBD2, with 5 bases matching. This clonotype originated in a man aged 50-59 years who received an inactivated influenza vaccine. Donor details come from another sample of the same person, matched by shared clones. The sample here was PBMCs from blood, taken on the day of vaccination. The CDR3 protein sequence reads: CATTRRGSYNEQFF. The nucleotide sequence reads as follows: TGTGCCACCACCCGTCGCGGGTCCTACAATGAGCAGTTCTTC.